The sequence of this T cell receptor beta chain was determined in a study of blood T cells in healthy people across ages. Study-wide results and limits: Shifts in expanded clonotypes may have been confounded by donor CMV status, which was unknown. Naive CD4+ cells and diversity were both higher in long-lived donors than in aged donors.

Germline CDR1 SQVTM, CDR2 ANQGSEA. Trimming cost V 3 bases and J 4 bases, with 6 bases left between them. The CDR3 sequence is 11 residues long. Every sample gave at least 5 micrograms of total RNA when it was extracted. Of note for this clonotype: Its cognate antigen is unknown. A much larger clone lies one base from this, so it may be a read error.

Sample-barcoded 5' priming and a J-beta primer mix drove a second PCR of about 6 to 12 cycles. MiXCR, run by TCRdb on the 5' RACE reads, gives a single entry per CDR3 protein. The sample includes 650,000 to 700,000 distinct CDR3 sequences, approximately 29% of them seen just once. The chain employs TRBV29-1 and TRBJ1-2, with unresolved D. Sequenced input: blood. The clonotype originates from an elderly woman in good health. This CDR3 reads CSVDQSYGYTF. The DNA of the CDR3 is TGCAGCGTTGACCAGAGCTATGGCTACACCTTC.